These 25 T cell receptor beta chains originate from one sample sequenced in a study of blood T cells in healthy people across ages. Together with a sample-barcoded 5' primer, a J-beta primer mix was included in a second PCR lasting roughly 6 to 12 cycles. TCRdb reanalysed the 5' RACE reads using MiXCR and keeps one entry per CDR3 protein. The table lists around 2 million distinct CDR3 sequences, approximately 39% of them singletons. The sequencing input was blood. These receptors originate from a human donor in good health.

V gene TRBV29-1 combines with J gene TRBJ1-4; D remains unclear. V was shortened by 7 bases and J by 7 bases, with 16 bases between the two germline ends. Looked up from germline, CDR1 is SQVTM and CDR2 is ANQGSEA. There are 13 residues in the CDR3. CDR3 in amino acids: CSAIPGASEKLFF. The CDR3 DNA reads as TGCAGCGCAATACCGGGCGCGAGTGAAAAACTGTTTTTT.

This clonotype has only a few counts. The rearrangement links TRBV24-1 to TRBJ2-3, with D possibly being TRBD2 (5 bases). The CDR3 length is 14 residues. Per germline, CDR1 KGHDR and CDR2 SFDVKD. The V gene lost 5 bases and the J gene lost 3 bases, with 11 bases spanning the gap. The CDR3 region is CATSGGLATDTQYF. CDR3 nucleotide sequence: TGTGCCACCAGTGGTGGGCTAGCAACAGATACGCAGTATTTT.

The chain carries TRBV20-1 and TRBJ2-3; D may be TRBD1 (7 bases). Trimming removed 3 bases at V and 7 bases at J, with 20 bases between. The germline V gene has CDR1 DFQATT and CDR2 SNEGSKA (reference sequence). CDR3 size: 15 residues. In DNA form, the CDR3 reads TGCAGTGCTAGCAGGGGGGTTCCGCCCAGTTATACGCAGTATTTT. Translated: CSASRGVPPSYTQYF.

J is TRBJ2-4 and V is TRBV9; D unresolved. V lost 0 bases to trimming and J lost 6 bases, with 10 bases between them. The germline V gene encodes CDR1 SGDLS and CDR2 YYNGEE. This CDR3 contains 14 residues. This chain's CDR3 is CASSVGSPGNIQYF. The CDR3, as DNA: TGTGCCAGCAGCGTAGGCAGTCCTGGAAACATTCAGTACTTC.

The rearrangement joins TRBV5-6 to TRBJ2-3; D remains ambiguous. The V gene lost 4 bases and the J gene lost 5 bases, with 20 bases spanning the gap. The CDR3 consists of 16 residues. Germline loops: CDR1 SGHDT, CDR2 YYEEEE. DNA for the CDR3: TGTGCCAGCAGCACCTTAGCCGTATGGGGTAGAGATACGCAGTATTTT. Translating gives CASSTLAVWGRDTQYF.

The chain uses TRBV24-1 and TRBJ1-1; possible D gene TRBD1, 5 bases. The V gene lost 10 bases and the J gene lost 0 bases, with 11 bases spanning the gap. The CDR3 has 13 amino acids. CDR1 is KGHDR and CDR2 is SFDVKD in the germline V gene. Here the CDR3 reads CATAQGMNTEAFF. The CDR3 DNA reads TGTGCCACTGCGCAGGGCATGAACACTGAAGCTTTCTTT.

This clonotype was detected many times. CDR3 amino acids: CASSISPPRASSNQPQHF. As DNA, the CDR3 is TGTGCCAGCAGCATCAGCCCACCCAGGGCCTCTAGCAATCAGCCCCAGCATTTT. The chain joins TRBV12-3 or TRBV12-4 to TRBJ1-5; perhaps TRBD1 as D (5 bases). The CDR3 length is 18 residues. Trimming cost V 6 bases and J 0 bases, with 21 bases left between them.

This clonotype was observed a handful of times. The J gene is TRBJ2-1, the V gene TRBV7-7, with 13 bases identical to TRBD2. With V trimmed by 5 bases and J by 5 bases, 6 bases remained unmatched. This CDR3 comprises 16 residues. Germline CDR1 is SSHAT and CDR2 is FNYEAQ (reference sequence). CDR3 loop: CASSRGLAGKNNEQFF. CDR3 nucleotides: TGTGCCAGCAGCCGGGGACTAGCGGGGAAAAACAATGAGCAGTTCTTC.

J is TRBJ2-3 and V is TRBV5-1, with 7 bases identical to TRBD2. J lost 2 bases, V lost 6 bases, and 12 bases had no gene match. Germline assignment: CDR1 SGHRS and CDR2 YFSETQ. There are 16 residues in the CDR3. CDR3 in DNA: TGCGCCAGCACCCGGGAGGCGGGGGACCTCACAGATACGCAGTATTTT. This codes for CASTREAGDLTDTQYF.

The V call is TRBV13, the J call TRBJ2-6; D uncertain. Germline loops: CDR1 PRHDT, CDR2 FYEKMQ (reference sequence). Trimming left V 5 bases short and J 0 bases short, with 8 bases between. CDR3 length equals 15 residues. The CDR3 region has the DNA TGTGCCAGCAGCGAAACAGTCTCTGGGGCCAACGTCCTGACTTTC. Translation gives CASSETVSGANVLTF.

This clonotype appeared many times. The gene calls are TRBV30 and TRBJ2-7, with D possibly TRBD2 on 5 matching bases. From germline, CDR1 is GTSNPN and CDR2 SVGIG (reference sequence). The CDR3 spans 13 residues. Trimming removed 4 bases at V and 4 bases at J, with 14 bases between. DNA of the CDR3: TGTGCCTGGAAAGGTAGGGAGAGATACGAGCAGTACTTC. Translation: CAWKGRERYEQYF.

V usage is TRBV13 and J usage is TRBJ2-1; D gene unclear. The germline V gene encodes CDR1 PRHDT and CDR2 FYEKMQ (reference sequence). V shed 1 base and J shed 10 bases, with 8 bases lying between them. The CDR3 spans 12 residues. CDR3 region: CASSLVRREQFF. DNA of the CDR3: TGTGCCAGCAGCTTAGTGCGTCGAGAGCAGTTCTTC. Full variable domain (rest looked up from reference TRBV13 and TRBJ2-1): AAGVIQSPRHLIKEKRETATLKCYPIPRHDTVYWYQQGPGQDPQFLISFYEKMQSDKGSIPDRFSAQQFSDYHSELNMSSLELGDSALYFCASSLVRREQFFGPGTRLTVL.

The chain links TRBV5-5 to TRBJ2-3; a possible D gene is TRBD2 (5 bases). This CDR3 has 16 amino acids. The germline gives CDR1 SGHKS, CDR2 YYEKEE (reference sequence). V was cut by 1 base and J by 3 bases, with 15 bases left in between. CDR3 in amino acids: CASSLSPRGRTDTQYF. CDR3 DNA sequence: TGTGCCAGCAGCTTGAGCCCCCGAGGGCGAACAGATACGCAGTATTTT.

The CDR3 is CSARVASGENYNEQFF. CDR3 in DNA: TGCAGTGCTAGAGTGGCTAGCGGGGAGAATTACAATGAGCAGTTCTTC. The chain has TRBV20-1 and TRBJ2-1; 9 bases fit TRBD2. Germline CDR1 DFQATT, CDR2 SNEGSKA (reference sequence). J gave up 4 bases and V 1 base, and 8 bases lay outside the gene matches. This CDR3 contains 16 residues.

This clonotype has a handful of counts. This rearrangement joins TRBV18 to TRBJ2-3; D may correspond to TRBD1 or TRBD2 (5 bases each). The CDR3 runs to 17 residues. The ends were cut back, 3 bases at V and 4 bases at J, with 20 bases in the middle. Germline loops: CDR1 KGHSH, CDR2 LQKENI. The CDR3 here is CASSPAPAALGADTQYF. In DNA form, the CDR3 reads TGTGCCAGCTCACCCGCCCCAGCGGCCCTGGGGGCAGATACGCAGTATTTT.

CDR3 region: CASSLAGIGDEQYF. CDR3 nucleotides: TGTGCCAGCAGCTTAGCCGGGATTGGGGACGAGCAGTACTTC. The V call is TRBV7-2, the J call TRBJ2-7, with a possible D match to TRBD2 (5 bases). The CDR3 loop spans 14 amino acids. Looked up from germline, CDR1 is SGHTA and CDR2 is FQGNSA. Trimming shortened V by 0 bases and J by 5 bases, and 11 bases separated the two germline ends.

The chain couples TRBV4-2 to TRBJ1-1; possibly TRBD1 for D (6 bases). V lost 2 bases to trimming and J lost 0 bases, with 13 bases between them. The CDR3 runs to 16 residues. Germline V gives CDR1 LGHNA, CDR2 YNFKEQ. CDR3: CASSQTDRAMNTEAFF. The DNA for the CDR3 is TGTGCCAGCAGCCAAACGGACAGAGCAATGAACACTGAAGCTTTCTTT.

CDR3 amino acids: CAASSSGSSYNEQFF. The CDR3, as DNA: TGTGCGGCTTCCTCCTCGGGTAGCTCCTACAATGAGCAGTTCTTC. This sequence joins TRBV7-9 and TRBJ2-1; D is ambiguous. CDR1 is SEHNR and CDR2 is FQNEAQ in the germline V gene (reference sequence). This CDR3 contains 15 residues.

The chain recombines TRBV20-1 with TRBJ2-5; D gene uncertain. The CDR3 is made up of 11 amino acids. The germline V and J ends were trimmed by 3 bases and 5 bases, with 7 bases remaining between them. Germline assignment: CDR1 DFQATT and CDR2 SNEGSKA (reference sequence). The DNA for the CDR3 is TGCAGTGCTAGTATTGCGGAGACCCAGTACTTC. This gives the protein CSASIAETQYF.

CDR3 coding DNA: TGTGCCACCAGTGATTTCCGGACTAGCGGGGGGTTCTACAATGAGCAGTTCTTC. Protein sequence: CATSDFRTSGGFYNEQFF. The genes are TRBV24-1 and TRBJ2-1, with 14 bases matching TRBD2. With V trimmed by 1 base and J by 3 bases, 4 bases remained unmatched. This CDR3 contains 18 residues. Germline CDR1 KGHDR, CDR2 SFDVKD.

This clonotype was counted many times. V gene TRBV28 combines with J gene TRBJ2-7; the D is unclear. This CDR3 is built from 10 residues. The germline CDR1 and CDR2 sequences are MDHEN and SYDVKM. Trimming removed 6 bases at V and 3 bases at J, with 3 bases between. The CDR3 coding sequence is TGTGCCAGCAGAAACTACGAGCAGTACTTC. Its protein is CASRNYEQYF.

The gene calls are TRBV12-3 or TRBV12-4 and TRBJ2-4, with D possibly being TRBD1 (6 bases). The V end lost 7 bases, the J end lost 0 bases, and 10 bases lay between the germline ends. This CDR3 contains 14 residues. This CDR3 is CASTRGLAKNIQYF. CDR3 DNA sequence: TGTGCCAGCACCAGGGGTCTAGCCAAAAACATTCAGTACTTC.

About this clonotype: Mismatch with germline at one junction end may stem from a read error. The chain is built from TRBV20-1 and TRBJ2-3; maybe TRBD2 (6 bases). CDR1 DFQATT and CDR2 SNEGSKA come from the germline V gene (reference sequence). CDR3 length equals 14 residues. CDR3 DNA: TGCAGTGCTAGCGGGGGTTCACCCACAGATATGCAGTATTTT. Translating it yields CSASGGSPTDMQYF.

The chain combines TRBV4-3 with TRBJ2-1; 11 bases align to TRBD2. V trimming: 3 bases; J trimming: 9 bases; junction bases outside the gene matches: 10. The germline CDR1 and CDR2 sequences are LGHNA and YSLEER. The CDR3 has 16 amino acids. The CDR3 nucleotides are TGCGCCAGCAGCCAGAGGCGGATAGCGGGGGGGCTTGAGCAGTTCTTC. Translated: CASSQRRIAGGLEQFF.

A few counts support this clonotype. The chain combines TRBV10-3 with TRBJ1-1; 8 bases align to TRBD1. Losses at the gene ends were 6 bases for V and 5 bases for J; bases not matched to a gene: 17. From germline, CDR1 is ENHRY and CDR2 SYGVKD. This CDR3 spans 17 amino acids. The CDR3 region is CAIRGQGKVLGRTEAFF. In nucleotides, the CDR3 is TGTGCCATCAGAGGACAGGGAAAAGTGTTAGGAAGGACTGAAGCTTTCTTT.